The 15 T cell receptor beta chains given below trace back to one sample, sequenced in a study of cytomegalovirus exposure and HLA in healthy donors. It was with 60 Vbeta and 13 Jbeta primers that the PCR ran. TCRdb's table, derived via immunoSEQ multiplex PCR, lists solely in-frame clones and lacks some. The sample records some 81,000 clones, 60% to 75% being singletons. Source material: PBMCs. These receptor sequences come from a woman in her forties in good health and CMV-seropositive.

V is TRBV10-1 and J is TRBJ2-3; perhaps TRBD2 as D (6 bases). The CDR3 has 13 amino acids. The germline V gene encodes CDR1 WNHNN and CDR2 SYGVQD (reference sequence). Trimming stripped 7 bases from V and 2 bases from J, with 10 bases between. DNA of the CDR3: TGCGCCAGCACCCCGGGGGACACAGATACGCAGTATTTT. It codes for CASTPGDTDTQYF.

V is TRBV30 and J is TRBJ1-1; weak D call: TRBD1 (5 bases). Germline assignment: CDR1 GTSNPN and CDR2 SVGIG (reference sequence). This CDR3 is built from 14 residues. Trimming pared 1 base from V and 2 bases from J, leaving 11 bases between. The CDR3 sequence: CAWSGGQPNTEAFF. The CDR3 DNA is TGTGCCTGGAGTGGGGGCCAGCCAAACACTGAAGCTTTCTTT.

The V and J genes are TRBV6-5 and TRBJ1-1, with 9 positions matching TRBD1. CDR3 length: 15 amino acids. Germline V gives CDR1 MNHEY, CDR2 SVGAGI. V lost 5 bases, J lost 5 bases, and 9 bases stayed unmatched. The CDR3 sequence is CASSTLQGAVTEAFF. CDR3 coding DNA: TGTGCCAGCAGTACCCTACAGGGGGCAGTAACTGAAGCTTTCTTT.

The chain employs TRBV18 and TRBJ1-1, with no clear D. Germline V gives CDR1 KGHSH, CDR2 LQKENI. This CDR3 comprises 16 residues. V was pared by 0 bases and J by 5 bases, with 16 bases between. CDR3 protein: CASSPPSSPAATEAFF. The CDR3 coding sequence is TGTGCCAGCTCACCACCTTCAAGTCCCGCTGCGACTGAAGCTTTCTTT.

The chain couples TRBV19 to TRBJ1-5, with 8 bases identical to TRBD1. Trimming cost V 5 bases and J 7 bases; bases outside gene matches: 7. The CDR3 consists of 14 residues. Germline V lookup: CDR1 LNHDA, CDR2 SQIVND (reference sequence). The CDR3 reads CASSVGGQAQPQHF. CDR3 nucleotide sequence: TGTGCCAGTAGTGTGGGGGGACAGGCCCAGCCCCAGCATTTT.

The chain uses TRBV6-5 and TRBJ1-2, with D maybe TRBD1 (6 bases). Germline V lookup: CDR1 MNHEY, CDR2 SVGAGI. This CDR3 has 13 amino acids. Trimming shortened V by 5 bases and J by 6 bases, and 13 bases separated the two germline ends. CDR3 region: CASSLLQGDGYTF. The DNA of the CDR3 is TGTGCCAGCAGTCTCCTACAGGGAGATGGCTACACCTTC.

The J gene is TRBJ1-1, the V gene TRBV19; 11 bases fit TRBD1. V was pared by 7 bases and J by 5 bases, with 12 bases of the junction left unmatched. Germline V gene lookup returns CDR1 LNHDA and CDR2 SQIVND (reference sequence). This CDR3 spans 16 amino acids. CDR3 loop: CASTLIPDRGRTEAFF. The CDR3 DNA follows: TGTGCCAGTACCCTTATCCCGGACAGGGGGCGGACTGAAGCTTTCTTT.

The rearrangement joins TRBV4-1 to TRBJ2-3; 12 bases are shared with TRBD2. The CDR3 sequence is 19 residues long. Germline CDR1 and CDR2: MGHRA and YSYEKL. V dropped 1 base and J dropped 0; count of bases not matched to a gene: 8. The DNA for the CDR3 is TGCGCCAGCAGCCAAGTACTAGCGGGGGGACAAAGAAGCACAGATACGCAGTATTTT. This gives the protein CASSQVLAGGQRSTDTQYF.

For the CDR3, the DNA is TGTGCCAGCAGCGTAGATCTCCCAGGGAAAGGCTACACCTTC. It specifies CASSVDLPGKGYTF. The J gene is TRBJ1-2, the V gene TRBV9; possibly TRBD1 for D (5 bases). This CDR3 comprises 14 residues. Germline V lookup: CDR1 SGDLS, CDR2 YYNGEE. The germline V and J ends were trimmed by 0 bases and 8 bases, with 14 bases remaining between them.

This chain joins TRBV18 and TRBJ1-2; TRBD1 matches 8 bases. The germline CDR1 and CDR2 sequences are KGHSH and LQKENI. This CDR3 region has 16 residues. The trim removed 3 bases at V and 5 bases at J, leaving 11 bases unmatched. In DNA, the CDR3 is TGTGCCAGCTCACCCACTCAGGGGGCAACCGGGTATGGCTACACCTTC. Its protein product is CASSPTQGATGYGYTF. The complete variable domain, with remaining parts taken from reference TRBV18 and TRBJ1-2, reads NAGVMQNPRHLVRRRGQEARLRCSPMKGHSHVYWYRQLPEEGLKFMVYLQKENIIDESGMPKERFSAEFPKEGPSILRIQQVVRGDSAAYFCASSPTQGATGYGYTFGSGTRLTVV.

This rearrangement joins TRBV30 to TRBJ2-1, with a tentative D call TRBD2 (5 bases). Trimming left V 8 bases short and J 0 bases short, with 14 bases between. CDR3 length equals 14 residues. Germline loops: CDR1 GTSNPN, CDR2 SVGIG (reference sequence). The CDR3 DNA is TGTGCCCGTTCTGAAGGGAGCTCCTACAATGAGCAGTTCTTC. This encodes CARSEGSSYNEQFF.

The rearrangement links TRBV19 to TRBJ2-4, with D tentatively TRBD1 (6 bases). This CDR3 has 13 residues. The germline V and J ends were trimmed by 5 bases and 6 bases, with 11 bases remaining between them. Germline CDR1 reads LNHDA; CDR2 reads SQIVND (reference sequence). The CDR3 region has the DNA TGTGCCAGTAGTGGGGGCCTCGGAAACATTCAGTACTTC. Translating gives CASSGGLGNIQYF.

This chain links TRBV7-6 with TRBJ2-7; possibly TRBD1 for D (5 bases). The CDR3 is 13 residues long. V gave up 4 bases and J gave up 5 bases, with 12 bases separating them. Germline values: CDR1 SGHVS, CDR2 FNYEAQ. The CDR3 region has the DNA TGTGCCAGCAGCTCCTCAGGGCACAACGAGCAGTACTTC. Its translation is CASSSSGHNEQYF.

The chain combines TRBV29-1 with TRBJ1-1; 8 positions agree with TRBD1. J lost 4 bases, V lost 6 bases, and 4 bases had no gene match. The CDR3 contains 12 residues. Germline lookup yields CDR1 SQVTM and CDR2 ANQGSEA. CDR3 loop: CSVDQGATEAFF. Written as DNA, the CDR3 is TGCAGCGTCGACCAGGGGGCCACTGAAGCTTTCTTT.

The gene calls are TRBV7-2 and TRBJ1-2; no firm D call. The ends were cut back, 2 bases at V and 7 bases at J, with 8 bases in the middle. Germline V CDR1 and CDR2: SGHTA, FQGNSA. The CDR3 totals 12 residues. In DNA, the CDR3 is TGTGCCAGCAGCTTACAGGTCTCTGGCTACACCTTC. Residues: CASSLQVSGYTF.